The 13 T cell receptor beta chains below all came from one sample that was sequenced in a study of blood T cell repertoires in COVID-19. Generated by immunoSEQ multiplex PCR, the TCRdb table keeps only in-frame clones and is missing some. The top ten clones hold about 12% of a sample with tens of thousands of clones, around 73% of them seen once. Sequenced: peripheral blood. The receptors stem from an elderly man with acute or convalescent COVID-19.

This clone was seen only once. The chain uses TRBV5-1 and TRBJ1-1; D is perhaps TRBD1 (6 bases). V was cut by 0 bases and J by 2 bases, with 8 bases left in between. This CDR3 has 14 amino acids. CDR1 and CDR2 (germline): SGHRS, YFSETQ. DNA for the CDR3: TGCGCCAGCAGCTTGGTTGGGGGCAACACTGAAGCTTTCTTT. Translation gives CASSLVGGNTEAFF.

The J gene is TRBJ1-1, the V gene TRBV6-1, with D hard to call. V was clipped by 2 bases and J by 10 bases, with 14 bases between them. The CDR3 loop spans 13 amino acids. The germline V gene has CDR1 MNHNS and CDR2 SASEGT. CDR3 region: CASSERRSSGAFF. The DNA of the CDR3 is TGTGCCAGCAGTGAAAGGAGGAGCTCGGGAGCTTTCTTT.

The chain couples TRBV28 to TRBJ1-2; 9 positions match TRBD1. Unmatched junction bases numbered 2, after V lost 7 bases and J lost 2 bases. Germline V gene sequence: CDR1 MDHEN, CDR2 SYDVKM. The CDR3 runs 13 residues. The CDR3 bases are TGTGCCAGCACCGGGACAGGGAACTATGGCTACACCTTC. It yields the protein CASTGTGNYGYTF.

The rearrangement links TRBV7-3 to TRBJ2-1, with TRBD2 matching over 7 bases. CDR3 length: 15 residues. Germline lookup yields CDR1 SGHTA and CDR2 FQGTGA. Unmatched junction bases numbered 3, after V lost 0 bases and J lost 4 bases. The CDR3 region is CASSLTRENYNEQFF. Written as DNA, the CDR3 is TGTGCCAGCAGCTTAACGCGGGAGAATTACAATGAGCAGTTCTTC. Looking up the rest from reference TRBV7-3 and TRBJ2-1 gives the full variable domain: GAGVSQTPSNKVTEKGKYVELRCDPISGHTALYWYRQSLGQGPEFLIYFQGTGAADDSGLPNDRFFAVRPEGSVSTLKIQRTERGDSAVYLCASSLTRENYNEQFFGPGTRLTVL.

This chain connects TRBV5-1 to TRBJ2-3; tentative D call: TRBD2 (5 bases). V was trimmed by 0 bases and J by 3 bases, leaving 5 bases between them. This CDR3 comprises 13 residues. The germline V gene has CDR1 SGHRS and CDR2 YFSETQ. CDR3 DNA sequence: TGCGCCAGCAGCTTGGGAGGGACAGATACGCAGTATTTT. Its protein product is CASSLGGTDTQYF.

The V gene is TRBV12-5, the J gene TRBJ2-1, with 7 bases matching TRBD1. V gave up 1 base and J gave up 8 bases; unmatched junction bases: 8. CDR1 and CDR2 (germline): LGHNT, FRNRAP. CDR3 length: 15 residues. In nucleotides, the CDR3 is TGTGCTAGTGGTTTGGGGGACAGTAAAATAGATGAGCAGTTCTTC. Protein product: CASGLGDSKIDEQFF.

This rearrangement joins TRBV7-9 to TRBJ1-1, with a possible D match to TRBD1 (5 bases). CDR1 SEHNR and CDR2 FQNEAQ come from the germline V gene (reference sequence). The CDR3 runs to 13 residues. Trimming stripped 9 bases from V and 4 bases from J, with 15 bases between. CDR3 DNA sequence: TGTGCCAGTTATTATGCGGGGGGCACTGAAGCTTTCTTT. Translated: CASYYAGGTEAFF.

V usage is TRBV9 and J usage is TRBJ2-1, with D perhaps matching TRBD2 (5 bases). Trimming stripped 0 bases from V and 0 bases from J, with 10 bases between. Germline CDR1 SGDLS, CDR2 YYNGEE. The CDR3 covers 16 residues. CDR3: CASSVAGIVSYNEQFF. The CDR3 region has the DNA TGTGCCAGCAGCGTAGCCGGGATAGTCTCCTACAATGAGCAGTTCTTC.

This clone was picked up one time. V and J are TRBV30 and TRBJ2-5, with 7 bases that match TRBD2. This CDR3 region has 15 residues. Trimming at V came to 3 bases and at J to 2 bases, leaving 9 bases not matched to a gene. The germline V gene has CDR1 GTSNPN and CDR2 SVGIG (reference sequence). This CDR3 is CAWSGGIDGQETQYF. CDR3 bases: TGTGCCTGGAGCGGGGGGATCGATGGGCAAGAGACCCAGTACTTC.

The chain is built from TRBV7-8 and TRBJ2-5; perhaps TRBD1 as D (5 bases). The J call may be in error: the DNA end matches TRBJ2-7 better. Germline V gene sequence: CDR1 SGHVS, CDR2 FQNEAQ. This CDR3 comprises 14 residues. The CDR3 here is CASSALVGQGEQYF. CDR3 coding DNA: TGTGCCAGCAGCGCGTTAGTAGGGCAGGGCGAGCAGTACTTC.

This clone was detected ten times or more. The rearrangement joins TRBV27 to TRBJ2-3, with D tentatively TRBD2 (6 bases). V was trimmed by 3 bases and J by 2 bases, leaving 15 bases between them. This CDR3 spans 16 amino acids. CDR1 and CDR2 from the germline V gene are MNHEY and SMNVEV (reference sequence). The CDR3 nucleotides read TGTGCCAGCAGTTTTGGAATCGGGAGATTCACAGATACGCAGTATTTT. It specifies CASSFGIGRFTDTQYF.

This clone was picked up many times. The chain combines TRBV7-9 with TRBJ2-1, with 7 bases fitting TRBD1. CDR1 is SEHNR and CDR2 is FQNEAQ in the germline V gene (reference sequence). V shed 4 bases and J 0 bases; nucleotides not matched to a gene: 3. The CDR3 is 15 amino acids. The CDR3 DNA reads TGTGCCAGCAGCTCCCACAGGGGCTCCTACAATGAGCAGTTCTTC. It encodes CASSSHRGSYNEQFF.

The gene calls are TRBV9 and TRBJ1-5, with D uncertain. Trimming shortened V by 0 bases and J by 7 bases, and 8 bases separated the two germline ends. The CDR3 runs 13 residues. Germline CDR1 reads SGDLS; CDR2 reads YYNGEE. The CDR3 DNA follows: TGTGCCAGCAGCGTAGCTTCAAGCCAGCCCCAGCATTTT. Amino acids: CASSVASSQPQHF.